The present T cell receptor beta chain was sequenced within a study of cytomegalovirus exposure and HLA in healthy donors. Study conclusions and caveats: A reported reduction in N-insertions relative to the roughly 710-donor mean was seen in an Asian-associated ancestry cluster in a later analysis. Later on, an analysis found that several of the most significant clusters appeared to be linked to common viral pathogens, which included parvovirus B19. A later analysis linked a missense DCLRE1C variant to TCR beta V- and J-gene trimming. Sequencing likely caused a cluster of highly shared sequence variants.

On this clone: Its matching antigen is unknown.

The length of the CDR3 is 16 residues. The V segment lost 4 bases and the J segment 4 bases; nucleotides outside the gene matches: 6. Germline CDR1 is SGHNT and CDR2 is YENEEA. It was with 60 Vbeta and 13 Jbeta primers that the PCR ran. Libraries were prepared by immunoSEQ multiplex PCR; TCRdb keeps only in-frame clonotypes and omits some of them. In the table there are 110,000 or so clones, roughly 79% of which are singletons. The sequence was collected from a woman aged 30 to 39 in good health and CMV-seronegative. The rearrangement links TRBV11-3 to TRBJ2-2; 10 bases line up with TRBD2. Source material: PBMCs. The DNA of the CDR3 is TGTGCCAGCAGCTCACGGACTAGCGGTCCCACCGGGGAGCTGTTTTTT. It is translated as CASSSRTSGPTGELFF.